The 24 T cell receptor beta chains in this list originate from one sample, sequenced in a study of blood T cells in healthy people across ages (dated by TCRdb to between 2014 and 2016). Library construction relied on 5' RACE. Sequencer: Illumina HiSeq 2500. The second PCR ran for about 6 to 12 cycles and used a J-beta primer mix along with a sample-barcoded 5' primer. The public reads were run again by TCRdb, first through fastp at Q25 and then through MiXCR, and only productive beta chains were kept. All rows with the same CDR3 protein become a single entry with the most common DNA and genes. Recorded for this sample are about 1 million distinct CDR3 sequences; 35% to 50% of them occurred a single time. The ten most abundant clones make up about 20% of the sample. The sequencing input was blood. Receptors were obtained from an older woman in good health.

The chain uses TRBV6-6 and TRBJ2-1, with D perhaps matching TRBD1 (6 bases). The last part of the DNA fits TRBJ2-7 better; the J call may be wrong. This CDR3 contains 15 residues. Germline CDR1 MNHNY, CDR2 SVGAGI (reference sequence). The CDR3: CASSYSTGHYNEQYF. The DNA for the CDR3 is TGTGCCAGCAGTTACTCTACAGGGCACTACAATGAGCAGTACTTC.

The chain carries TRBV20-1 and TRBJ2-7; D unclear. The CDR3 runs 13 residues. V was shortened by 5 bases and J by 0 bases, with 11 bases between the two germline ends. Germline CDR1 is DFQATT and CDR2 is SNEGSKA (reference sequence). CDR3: CSAPDGSSYEQYF. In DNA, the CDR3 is TGCAGTGCTCCGGACGGTAGCTCCTACGAGCAGTACTTC.

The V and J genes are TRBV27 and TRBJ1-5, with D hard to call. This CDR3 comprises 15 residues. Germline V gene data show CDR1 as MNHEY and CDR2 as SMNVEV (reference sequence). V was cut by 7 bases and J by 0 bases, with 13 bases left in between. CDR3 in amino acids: CASKARANSNQPQHF. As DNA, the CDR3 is TGTGCCAGCAAAGCCCGGGCCAATAGCAATCAGCCCCAGCATTTT.

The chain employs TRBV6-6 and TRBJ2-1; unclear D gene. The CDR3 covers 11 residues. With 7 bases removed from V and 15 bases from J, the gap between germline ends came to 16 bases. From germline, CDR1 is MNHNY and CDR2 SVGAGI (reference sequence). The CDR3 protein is CASTSRSKRFF. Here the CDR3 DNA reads TGTGCCAGCACCTCAAGAAGTAAGCGGTTCTTC.

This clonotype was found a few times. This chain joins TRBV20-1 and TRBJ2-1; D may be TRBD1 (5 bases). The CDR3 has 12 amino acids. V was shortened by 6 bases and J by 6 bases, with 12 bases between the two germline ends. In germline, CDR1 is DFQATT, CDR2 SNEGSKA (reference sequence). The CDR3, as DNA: TGCAGTGCAGAGACAGTTCCCAATGAGCAGTTCTTC. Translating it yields CSAETVPNEQFF.

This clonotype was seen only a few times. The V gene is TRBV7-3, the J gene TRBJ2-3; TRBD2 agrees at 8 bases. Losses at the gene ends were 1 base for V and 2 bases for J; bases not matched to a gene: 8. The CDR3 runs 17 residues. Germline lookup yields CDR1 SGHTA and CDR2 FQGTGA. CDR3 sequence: CASSLSGAGGSTDTQYF. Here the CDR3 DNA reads TGTGCCAGCAGCTTAAGCGGGGCGGGAGGTTCCACAGATACGCAGTATTTT.

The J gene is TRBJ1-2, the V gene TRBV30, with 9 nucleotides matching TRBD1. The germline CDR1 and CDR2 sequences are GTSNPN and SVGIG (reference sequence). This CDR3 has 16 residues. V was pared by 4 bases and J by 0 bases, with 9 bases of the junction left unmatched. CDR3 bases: TGTGCCTGGAACCTTGGACAGGGGAAAACTAACTATGGCTACACCTTC. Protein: CAWNLGQGKTNYGYTF.

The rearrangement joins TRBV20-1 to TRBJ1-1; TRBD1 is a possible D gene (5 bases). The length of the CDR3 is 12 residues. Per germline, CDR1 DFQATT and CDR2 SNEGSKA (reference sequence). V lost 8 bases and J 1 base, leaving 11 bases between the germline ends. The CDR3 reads CSPNQGNTEAFF. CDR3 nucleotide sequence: TGCAGTCCAAATCAGGGGAACACTGAAGCTTTCTTT.

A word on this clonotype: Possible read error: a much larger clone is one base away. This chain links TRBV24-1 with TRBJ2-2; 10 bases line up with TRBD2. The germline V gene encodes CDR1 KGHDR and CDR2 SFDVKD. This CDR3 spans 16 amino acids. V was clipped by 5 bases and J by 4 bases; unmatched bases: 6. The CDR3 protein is CATSGGLAGVTGELFF. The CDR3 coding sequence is TGTGCCACCAGTGGTGGGCTAGCGGGAGTCACCGGGGAGCTGTTTTTT.

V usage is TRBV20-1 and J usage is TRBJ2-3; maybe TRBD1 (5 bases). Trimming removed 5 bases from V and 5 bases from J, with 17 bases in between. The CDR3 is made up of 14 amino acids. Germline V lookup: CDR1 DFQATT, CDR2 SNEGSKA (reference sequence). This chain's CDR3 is CSAPLHLDRDTQYF. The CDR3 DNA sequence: TGCAGTGCTCCCTTACACCTAGACAGAGATACGCAGTATTTT.

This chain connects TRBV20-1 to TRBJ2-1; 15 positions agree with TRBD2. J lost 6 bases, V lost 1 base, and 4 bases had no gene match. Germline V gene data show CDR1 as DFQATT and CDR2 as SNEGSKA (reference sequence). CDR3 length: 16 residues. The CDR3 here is CSARGGTSGRLNEQFF. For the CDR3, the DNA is TGCAGTGCTAGAGGCGGGACTAGCGGGAGGCTCAATGAGCAGTTCTTC.

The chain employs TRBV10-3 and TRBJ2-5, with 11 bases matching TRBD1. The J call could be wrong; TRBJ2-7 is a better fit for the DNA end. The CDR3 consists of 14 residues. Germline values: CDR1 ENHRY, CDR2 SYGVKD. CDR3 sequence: CAIAGTGGFAEQYF. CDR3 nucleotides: TGTGCCATAGCCGGGACAGGGGGTTTCGCCGAGCAGTACTTC.

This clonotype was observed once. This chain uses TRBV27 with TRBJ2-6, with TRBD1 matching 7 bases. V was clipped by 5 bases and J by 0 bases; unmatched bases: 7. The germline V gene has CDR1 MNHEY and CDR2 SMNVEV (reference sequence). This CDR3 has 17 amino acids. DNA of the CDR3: TGTGCCAGCAGTCGACAGGGAGATCTCTCTGGGGCCAACGTCCTGACTTTC. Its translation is CASSRQGDLSGANVLTF.

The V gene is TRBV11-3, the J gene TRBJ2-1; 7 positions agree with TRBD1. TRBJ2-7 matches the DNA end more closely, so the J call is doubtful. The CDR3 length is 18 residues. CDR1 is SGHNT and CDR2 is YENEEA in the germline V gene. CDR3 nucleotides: TGTGCCAGCAGCTTAGATCAAGGGGGCTCCAGCTCCTACAATGAGCAGTACTTC. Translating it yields CASSLDQGGSSSYNEQYF.

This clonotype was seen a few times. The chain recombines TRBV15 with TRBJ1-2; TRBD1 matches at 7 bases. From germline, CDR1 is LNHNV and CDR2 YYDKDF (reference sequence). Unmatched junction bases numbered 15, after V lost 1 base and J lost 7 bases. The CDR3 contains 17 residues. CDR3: CATSRVPGQIILSGYTF. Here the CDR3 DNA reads TGTGCCACCAGCAGAGTCCCGGGACAGATAATCCTAAGTGGCTACACCTTC. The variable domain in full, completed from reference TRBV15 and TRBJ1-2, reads DAMVIQNPRYQVTQFGKPVTLSCSQTLNHNVMYWYQQKSSQAPKLLFHYYDKDFNNEADTPDNFQSRRPNTSFCFLDIRSPGLGDTAMYLCATSRVPGQIILSGYTFGSGTRLTVV.

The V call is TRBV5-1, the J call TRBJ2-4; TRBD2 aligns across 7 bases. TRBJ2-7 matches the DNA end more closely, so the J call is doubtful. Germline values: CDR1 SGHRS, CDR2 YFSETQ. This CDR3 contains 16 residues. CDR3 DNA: TGCGCCAGCAGCTTGGATCTGGCGGGAGTAACATACGAGCAGTACTTC. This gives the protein CASSLDLAGVTYEQYF.

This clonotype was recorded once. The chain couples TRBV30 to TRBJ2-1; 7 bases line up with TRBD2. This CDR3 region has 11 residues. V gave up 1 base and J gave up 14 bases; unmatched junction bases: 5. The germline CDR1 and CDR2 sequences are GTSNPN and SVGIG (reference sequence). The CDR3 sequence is CAWSGKGREFF. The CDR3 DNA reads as TGTGCCTGGAGTGGGAAGGGGAGGGAGTTCTTC.

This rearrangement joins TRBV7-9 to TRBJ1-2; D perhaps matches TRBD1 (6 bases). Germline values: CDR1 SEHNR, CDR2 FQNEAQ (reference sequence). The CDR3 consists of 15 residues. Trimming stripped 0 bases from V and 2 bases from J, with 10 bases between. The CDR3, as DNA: TGTGCCAGCAGCTTAGCGGCAGGGGACAACTATGGCTACACCTTC. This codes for CASSLAAGDNYGYTF.

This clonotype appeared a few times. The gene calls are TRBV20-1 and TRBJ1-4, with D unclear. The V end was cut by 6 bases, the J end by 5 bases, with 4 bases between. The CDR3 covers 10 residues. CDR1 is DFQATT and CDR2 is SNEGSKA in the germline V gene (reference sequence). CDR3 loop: CSARNEKLFF. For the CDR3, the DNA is TGCAGTGCAAGAAATGAAAAACTGTTTTTT.

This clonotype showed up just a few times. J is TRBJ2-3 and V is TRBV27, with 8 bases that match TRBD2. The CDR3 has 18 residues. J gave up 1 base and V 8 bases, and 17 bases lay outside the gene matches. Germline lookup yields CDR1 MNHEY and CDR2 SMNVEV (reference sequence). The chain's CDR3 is CASLRSGLLAEGTDTQYF. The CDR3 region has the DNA TGTGCCAGCTTGAGGTCGGGCCTACTAGCGGAGGGCACAGATACGCAGTATTTT.

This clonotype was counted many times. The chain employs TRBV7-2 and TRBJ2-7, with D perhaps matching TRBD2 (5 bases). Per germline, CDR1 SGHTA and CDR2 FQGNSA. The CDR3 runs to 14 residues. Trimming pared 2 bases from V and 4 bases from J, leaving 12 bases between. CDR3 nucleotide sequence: TGTGCCAGCAGCTTATTGGGGAGTAATTACGAGCAGTACTTC. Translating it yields CASSLLGSNYEQYF.

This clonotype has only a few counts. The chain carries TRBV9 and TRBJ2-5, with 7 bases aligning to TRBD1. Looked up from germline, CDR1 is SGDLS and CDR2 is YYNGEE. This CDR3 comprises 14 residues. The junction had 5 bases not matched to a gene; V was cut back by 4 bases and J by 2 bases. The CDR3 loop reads CASSPGDSQETQYF. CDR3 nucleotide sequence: TGTGCCAGCAGCCCAGGGGACAGTCAAGAGACCCAGTACTTC.

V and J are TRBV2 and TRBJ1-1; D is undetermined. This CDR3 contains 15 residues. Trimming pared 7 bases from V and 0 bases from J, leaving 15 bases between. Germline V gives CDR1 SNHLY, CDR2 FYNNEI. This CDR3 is CASKGEGTLNTEAFF. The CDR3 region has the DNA TGTGCCAGCAAGGGTGAGGGCACCTTGAACACTGAAGCTTTCTTT.

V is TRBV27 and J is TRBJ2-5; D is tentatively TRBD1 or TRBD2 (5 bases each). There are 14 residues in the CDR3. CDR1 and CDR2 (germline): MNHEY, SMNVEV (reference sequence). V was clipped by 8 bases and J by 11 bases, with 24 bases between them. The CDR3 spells CASGRVVQVGEQYF. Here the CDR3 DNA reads TGTGCCAGCGGCCGAGTTGTACAGGTGGGAGAGCAGTACTTC.